The following is a T cell receptor beta chain sequence with its context. Its cognate antigen is unknown. Profiled with immunoSEQ multiplex PCR; TCRdb holds only in-frame clones, not every one. The table includes tens of thousands of clones, 65% to 80% detected once. This entry belongs to a study of pediatric ulcerative colitis. Regarding the study as a whole: Clonal expansions reduced rectal repertoire diversity in acute severe colitis.

The rectum was sampled with one to two pinch biopsies at colonoscopy. Sequencing used gut tissue. This receptor was taken from a boy under 18 with severe ulcerative colitis.

The CDR3 spells CATSRGVGVQGVSYGYTF. The CDR3 bases are TGTGCCACCAGCAGAGGTGTAGGAGTACAGGGAGTTTCGTATGGCTACACCTTC. The chain uses TRBV15 and TRBJ1-2; perhaps TRBD1 as D (6 bases). The CDR3 is made up of 18 amino acids. V shed 1 base and J shed 5 bases, with 23 bases lying between them. The V gene's germline CDR1 is LNHNV and CDR2 YYDKDF (reference sequence). The complete variable domain, with remaining parts taken from reference TRBV15 and TRBJ1-2, reads DAMVIQNPRYQVTQFGKPVTLSCSQTLNHNVMYWYQQKSSQAPKLLFHYYDKDFNNEADTPDNFQSRRPNTSFCFLDIRSPGLGDTAMYLCATSRGVGVQGVSYGYTFGSGTRLTVV.